This T cell receptor (beta chain) was found in a study of Tregs in tolerant kidney transplant recipients. Some clones are missing from TCRdb's copy, which holds only in-frame ones; the method was immunoSEQ multiplex PCR. The table includes about 21,000 clones, about 85% detected once. Study results and limitations: Changing PCR primers prevented nucleotide comparison between some patients' samples. Donor-specific Treg expansion exceeded global Treg expansion in tolerant patients, suggesting antigen drive. The most relevant donor-specific Treg TCRbeta repertoire apparently came from expansion with activated donor B cells.

The sample holds one count of this clone. What it recognizes is unknown. The ends lost 0 bases at V and 4 bases at J; junction bases unmatched: 3. The CDR3 runs 16 residues. The V gene's germline CDR1 is SGDLS and CDR2 YYNGEE. The nonmyeloablative bone marrow transplants came from related graft donors, with transient mixed chimerism. This chain connects TRBV9 to TRBJ2-3; TRBD2 matches at 12 bases. Sequencing was performed on CD8+ T cells from blood (PBMCs), taken 6 months after the transplant. The source of this sequence is a human patient who received a combined kidney and bone marrow transplant. A share of the T cells may be of graft donor origin. The CDR3 reads CASSVGTSGVSDTQYF. In DNA, the CDR3 is TGTGCCAGCAGCGTAGGGACTAGCGGGGTGTCAGATACGCAGTATTTT.